This TCR beta chain was sequenced in a study of T cell repertoires in ileal Crohn's disease. About the research overall: Per sample, roughly 470 nanograms of biopsy DNA were TCRB immunosequenced. Study-level points and caveats: Compared with non-smokers, active smokers at surgery showed more clonal expansions. Compared with CD4 T cells, sorted CD8 cells carried more expanded clones.

Sequencing used immunoSEQ multiplex PCR; TCRdb keeps in-frame clones, though not all of them. The data hold about 3,000 clones, with roughly 77% observed a single time. About this clone: Its cognate antigen is unknown.

V shed 3 bases and J shed 2 bases, with 16 bases lying between them. The CDR3 is 16 amino acids. Germline V gene data show CDR1 as MRHNA and CDR2 as SNTAGT. Time point of the sample: proximal margin of the surgical specimen (macroscopically non-inflamed). This TCR derives from an adult with Crohn's disease. The sequenced sample was ileal tissue. The chain uses TRBV6-4 and TRBJ1-2; D unresolved. CDR3 DNA sequence: TGTGCCAGCAGTGAACGAGCGCCAGCCCCGAACTATGGCTACACCTTC. Residues: CASSERAPAPNYGYTF.